The 32 T cell receptor beta chains below all came from one sample that was sequenced in a study of T cells in Graves' hyperthyroidism and ophthalmopathy. Researchers amplified the TCR beta CDR3 regions from RNA transcripts. The primer set for the first-round RT-PCR of the TCR CDR3 was HTBI. Each CDR3 protein is one row after TCRdb ran MiXCR on the multiplex PCR reads. The sample holds about 400,000 distinct CDR3 sequences, around 16% seen once. Sequencing was performed on blood. Receptor source: a woman aged 18-29 years with Graves' hyperthyroidism that later progressed to Graves' ophthalmopathy.

In its sample, this clonotype was seen many times. The chain joins TRBV28 to TRBJ2-7; 7 bases line up with TRBD2. Trimming at V came to 2 bases and at J to 5 bases, leaving 3 bases not matched to a gene. The CDR3 is made up of 13 amino acids. Germline V lookup: CDR1 MDHEN, CDR2 SYDVKM. In DNA, the CDR3 is TGTGCCAGCAGTTTAGGGGCGGGGGACGAGCAGTACTTC. This sequence encodes CASSLGAGDEQYF.

This clonotype has at least ten counts. The chain uses TRBV12-3 or TRBV12-4 and TRBJ2-7; D is unresolved. Trimming shortened V by 3 bases and J by 2 bases, and 11 bases separated the two germline ends. CDR3 length equals 14 residues. The chain's CDR3 is CASSFSDRAYEQYF. The CDR3 nucleotides read TGTGCCAGCAGTTTCTCGGACCGAGCCTACGAGCAGTACTTC.

This clonotype was seen repeatedly, ten times or more. This rearrangement joins TRBV7-6 to TRBJ2-1; D is perhaps TRBD2 (6 bases). Trimming shortened V by 5 bases and J by 11 bases, and 19 bases separated the two germline ends. The CDR3 totals 14 residues. Germline values: CDR1 SGHVS, CDR2 FNYEAQ. Here the CDR3 DNA reads TGTGCCAGCAGCCTGTCCATTGATAGCGGAAAGCAGTTCTTC. It yields the protein CASSLSIDSGKQFF.

This clonotype was counted a few times. The chain employs TRBV19 and TRBJ2-6, with a tentative D call TRBD2 (5 bases). CDR1 is LNHDA and CDR2 is SQIVND in the germline V gene (reference sequence). The CDR3 sequence is 15 residues long. V lost 6 bases to trimming and J lost 0 bases, with 9 bases between them. CDR3 residues: CASSFTSSGANVLTF. The CDR3 nucleotides are TGTGCCAGTAGCTTCACTAGCTCTGGGGCCAACGTCCTGACTTTC. The variable domain in full, completed from reference TRBV19 and TRBJ2-6, reads DGGITQSPKYLFRKEGQNVTLSCEQNLNHDAMYWYRQDPGQGLRLIYYSQIVNDFQKGDIAEGYSVSREKKESFPLTVTSAQKNPTAFYLCASSFTSSGANVLTFGAGSRLTVL.

About this clonotype: This may come from a read error, since a much larger clone is one base off. This sequence joins TRBV7-2 and TRBJ2-1; 11 bases fit TRBD2. The CDR3 is 15 residues long. V was pared by 5 bases and J by 8 bases, with 8 bases of the junction left unmatched. The germline V gene encodes CDR1 SGHTA and CDR2 FQGNSA. CDR3 in DNA: TGTGCCAGCAGCCCGGAGGCTAGCGGGAGGCATGAGCAGTTCTTC. Its protein product is CASSPEASGRHEQFF.

The sample holds many counts of this clonotype. The chain uses TRBV20-1 and TRBJ2-3, with TRBD2 matching over 16 bases. Germline V gene sequence: CDR1 DFQATT, CDR2 SNEGSKA (reference sequence). This CDR3 spans 17 amino acids. After removal of 5 bases from V and 2 bases from J, the junction contained 7 bases not matched to a gene. The CDR3 here is CSAPGTSGRAITDTQYF. The DNA for the CDR3 is TGCAGTGCTCCCGGGACTAGCGGGAGGGCGATCACAGATACGCAGTATTTT.

This chain connects TRBV6-1 to TRBJ1-4; 7 bases match TRBD1. Germline V gene data show CDR1 as MNHNS and CDR2 as SASEGT. V dropped 9 bases and J dropped 5; count of bases not matched to a gene: 6. The length of the CDR3 is 13 residues. The CDR3 nucleotides read TGTGCCAGTCCAGGGGGGGGGAATGAAAAACTGTTTTTT. Translated: CASPGGGNEKLFF.

The rearrangement joins TRBV28 to TRBJ1-2, with 8 bases identical to TRBD1. The CDR3 has 14 residues. Germline V gives CDR1 MDHEN, CDR2 SYDVKM. V was pared by 7 bases and J by 7 bases, with 11 bases of the junction left unmatched. Here the CDR3 DNA reads TGTGCCAGCACCTCAGGACAGGGCGGCTGTGGCTACACCTTC. This translates into CASTSGQGGCGYTF.

This clonotype was detected many times. V usage is TRBV5-6 and J usage is TRBJ2-1; 11 nucleotides line up with TRBD2. With 5 bases clipped from V and 8 bases from J, the junction kept 6 bases outside the gene matches. CDR1 is SGHDT, CDR2 YYEEEE, per germline. CDR3 size: 14 residues. DNA for the CDR3: TGTGCCAGCAGAACCCTAGCGGGAGGACATGAGCAGTTCTTC. Its translation: CASRTLAGGHEQFF. Full variable domain (missing parts from reference TRBV5-6 and TRBJ2-1): DAGVTQSPTHLIKTRGQQVTLRCSPKSGHDTVSWYQQALGQGPQFIFQYYEEEERQRGNFPDRFSGHQFPNYSSELNVNALLLGDSALYLCASRTLAGGHEQFFGPGTRLTVL.

In the case of this clonotype: At one end, the junction sequence differs from germline, possibly due to a read error. The J gene is TRBJ2-2, the V gene TRBV10-3; D tentatively reads TRBD1 or TRBD2 (5 bases each). The CDR3 has 16 amino acids. CDR1 ENHRY and CDR2 SYGVKD come from the germline V gene. As DNA, the CDR3 is TGTACCATCAGTGACGGGGCGATGCCGAACACCGGGGAGCTGTTTTTT. It is translated as CTISDGAMPNTGELFF.

This clonotype was seen at least ten times. This sequence joins TRBV24-1 and TRBJ2-1; a possible D gene is TRBD2 (6 bases). V lost 0 bases and J 2 bases, leaving 10 bases between the germline ends. The CDR3 consists of 16 residues. The germline CDR1 and CDR2 sequences are KGHDR and SFDVKD. CDR3 DNA sequence: TGTGCCACCAGTGATTTGCGGCGGGGAGCCTACAATGAGCAGTTCTTC. It codes for CATSDLRRGAYNEQFF.

This clonotype came up many times. This rearrangement joins TRBV12-3 or TRBV12-4 to TRBJ2-3; D may be TRBD2 (5 bases). This CDR3 region has 13 residues. V lost 8 bases, J lost 5 bases, and 14 bases lay in between. The CDR3 DNA is TGTGCCAGCGAAAAACGACGGGGAGATACGCAGTATTTT. This encodes CASEKRRGDTQYF.

This clonotype came up many times. The rearrangement uses TRBV20-1 and TRBJ2-7; TRBD1 agrees at 10 bases. CDR3 length equals 15 residues. The V and J ends lost 0 bases and 5 bases, in that order; junction bases with no gene match: 7. CDR1 and CDR2 (germline): DFQATT, SNEGSKA (reference sequence). CDR3 protein: CSARDWTGGIHEQYF. The DNA of the CDR3 is TGCAGTGCTAGAGATTGGACAGGGGGGATCCACGAGCAGTACTTC.

This clonotype was counted ten times or more. The chain has TRBV28 and TRBJ1-6; D gene ambiguous. Looked up from germline, CDR1 is MDHEN and CDR2 is SYDVKM. CDR3 size: 16 residues. Trimming took off 4 bases at V and 5 bases at J, with 15 bases between the two ends. For the CDR3, the DNA is TGTGCCAGCAGTTCAACACGCGTCCTTAATAATTCACCCCTCCACTTT. The encoded protein is CASSSTRVLNNSPLHF.

This clonotype was seen repeatedly, ten times or more. This chain joins TRBV2 and TRBJ2-2, with 9 bases identical to TRBD2. This CDR3 is 16 amino acids long. The V segment lost 6 bases and the J segment 5 bases; nucleotides outside the gene matches: 10. Germline values: CDR1 SNHLY, CDR2 FYNNEI. CDR3 sequence (DNA): TGTGCCAGCAGCGATACCGGGACTAGCCCGACCGGGGAGCTGTTTTTT. Its protein is CASSDTGTSPTGELFF.

This clonotype was recorded once. The rearrangement links TRBV5-1 to TRBJ2-7; 11 nucleotides line up with TRBD1. Germline V lookup: CDR1 SGHRS, CDR2 YFSETQ. The CDR3 contains 16 residues. The junction had 7 bases not matched to a gene; V was cut back by 0 bases and J by 5 bases. The CDR3 sequence is CASSLAGRTGGDEQYF. The CDR3 DNA reads TGCGCCAGCAGCTTGGCCGGCCGGACAGGGGGCGACGAGCAGTACTTC.

This clonotype was seen only a few times. The rearrangement joins TRBV28 to TRBJ2-7; D is ambiguous. V was pared by 5 bases and J by 0 bases, with 26 bases between. The germline CDR1 and CDR2 sequences are MDHEN and SYDVKM. The CDR3 covers 19 residues. CDR3 loop: CASSPSPYAPEESSYEQYF. For the CDR3, the DNA is TGTGCCAGCAGTCCCTCGCCATATGCTCCCGAAGAAAGCTCCTACGAGCAGTACTTC.

This clonotype was counted ten times or more. The chain carries TRBV28 and TRBJ2-2; 11 nucleotides agree with TRBD1. Germline CDR1 reads MDHEN; CDR2 reads SYDVKM. Losses at the gene ends were 3 bases for V and 1 base for J; bases not matched to a gene: 10. The CDR3 contains 19 residues. This chain's CDR3 is CASSFRLGQGVLNTGELFF. The CDR3 coding sequence is TGTGCCAGCAGTTTTCGTTTGGGACAGGGGGTATTGAACACCGGGGAGCTGTTTTTT. The full variable domain, with the rest looked up from reference TRBV28 and TRBJ2-2, is DVKVTQSSRYLVKRTGEKVFLECVQDMDHENMFWYRQDPGLGLRLIYFSYDVKMKEKGDIPEGYSVSREKKERFSLILESASTNQTSMYLCASSFRLGQGVLNTGELFFGEGSRLTVL.

This clonotype was picked up a small number of times. The chain links TRBV5-1 to TRBJ2-7, with TRBD2 matching 7 bases. The CDR3 length is 15 residues. Germline values: CDR1 SGHRS, CDR2 YFSETQ. The junction had 8 bases not matched to a gene; V was cut back by 4 bases and J by 1 base. CDR3 bases: TGCGCCAGCAGCCCCCGGTCTAGCGGATCCTACGAGCAGTACTTC. Translating it yields CASSPRSSGSYEQYF.

As to this clonotype: A much larger clone differs by one base, so this may be a read error. The chain joins TRBV29-1 to TRBJ2-7, with a possible D match to TRBD1 (5 bases). Germline CDR1 SQVTM, CDR2 ANQGSEA. CDR3 size: 15 residues. Trimming stripped 5 bases from V and 4 bases from J, with 21 bases between. The CDR3 protein is CSVMTRTPSKYEQYF. The CDR3 DNA reads as TGCAGCGTTATGACGCGGACACCCTCGAAATACGAGCAGTACTTC.

This clonotype has more than one count but fewer than ten. The chain links TRBV4-1 to TRBJ2-1, with D possibly TRBD2 on 5 matching bases. CDR1 is MGHRA, CDR2 YSYEKL, per germline. Trimming left V 4 bases short and J 7 bases short, with 14 bases between. This CDR3 region has 14 residues. The CDR3 nucleotides are TGCGCCAGCAGCCCCACTGGAGGTTCGAATGAGCAGTTCTTC. Encoded protein: CASSPTGGSNEQFF.

This chain connects TRBV18 to TRBJ1-1; D perhaps matches TRBD1 (6 bases). Germline CDR1 KGHSH, CDR2 LQKENI. V was shortened by 2 bases and J by 8 bases, with 12 bases between the two germline ends. This CDR3 has 13 amino acids. CDR3 nucleotide sequence: TGTGCCAGCTCACCATCACAGGGAAGGGAAGCTTTCTTT. Protein product: CASSPSQGREAFF.

This chain uses TRBV7-2 with TRBJ2-2; 8 positions match TRBD2. This CDR3 is built from 14 residues. The trim removed 3 bases at V and 4 bases at J, leaving 1 base unmatched. The germline V gene has CDR1 SGHTA and CDR2 FQGNSA. As DNA, the CDR3 is TGTGCCAGCAGCTTTAGCGGGACCACCGGGGAGCTGTTTTTT. Encoded protein: CASSFSGTTGELFF.

This clonotype was found many times. This chain uses TRBV6-2 or TRBV6-3 with TRBJ2-7; 10 bases map to TRBD1. The CDR3 contains 14 residues. Germline assignment: CDR1 MNHEY and CDR2 SVGEGT. Trimming took 4 bases from V and 6 from J; bases not matched to a gene: 6. CDR3 amino acids: CASSSGTGALEQYF. Here the CDR3 DNA reads TGTGCCAGCAGTTCCGGGACAGGGGCCCTCGAGCAGTACTTC.

Ten or more counts support this clonotype. The rearrangement links TRBV7-6 to TRBJ2-5; 12 bases fit TRBD1. Per the germline V gene, CDR1 is SGHVS and CDR2 is FNYEAQ. Trimming at V came to 1 base and at J to 5 bases, leaving 5 bases not matched to a gene. CDR3 length: 16 residues. CDR3 amino acids: CASSLVGTGGWETQYF. CDR3 coding DNA: TGTGCCAGCAGCTTAGTTGGGACAGGGGGCTGGGAGACCCAGTACTTC.

The rearrangement joins TRBV6-1 to TRBJ1-5, with a weak D call TRBD1 (5 bases). CDR3 length: 13 amino acids. V was clipped by 8 bases and J by 7 bases, with 15 bases between them. Germline CDR1 is MNHNS and CDR2 is SASEGT. CDR3 sequence: CASQAGYRQPQHF. In DNA, the CDR3 is TGTGCCAGCCAGGCAGGGTATCGACAGCCCCAGCATTTT.

The sample holds one count of this clonotype. The chain carries TRBV10-3 and TRBJ2-7; the match to TRBD2 covers 10 bases. V gave up 0 bases and J gave up 3 bases; unmatched junction bases: 11. CDR1 is ENHRY and CDR2 is SYGVKD in the germline V gene. The CDR3 runs to 18 residues. The CDR3 nucleotides are TGTGCCATCAGTGAGTCGATAGCTAGCGGGAGACCGGACTACGAGCAGTACTTC. Residues: CAISESIASGRPDYEQYF.

This clonotype was seen many times. The chain employs TRBV7-2 and TRBJ1-1, with TRBD1 identical over 9 bases. The germline V gene encodes CDR1 SGHTA and CDR2 FQGNSA. V dropped 3 bases and J dropped 1; count of bases not matched to a gene: 3. This CDR3 is 15 amino acids long. CDR3 residues: CASSFPGQGNTEAFF. CDR3 sequence (DNA): TGTGCCAGCAGCTTTCCGGGACAGGGGAACACTGAAGCTTTCTTT.

J is TRBJ2-1 and V is TRBV7-2; 13 bases line up with TRBD2. The CDR3 is made up of 15 amino acids. V shed 4 bases and J 9 bases; nucleotides not matched to a gene: 6. CDR1 and CDR2 from the germline V gene are SGHTA and FQGNSA. The CDR3 bases are TGTGCCAGCAGCTCCTGGACTAGCGGGAGTAGTGAGCAGTTCTTC. This sequence encodes CASSSWTSGSSEQFF.

This clonotype was seen a few times. The V and J genes are TRBV4-3 and TRBJ2-3; 11 nucleotides agree with TRBD2. CDR1 is LGHNA, CDR2 YSLEER, per germline. The CDR3 covers 20 residues. Trimming took 4 bases from V and 1 from J; bases not matched to a gene: 16. The CDR3 DNA follows: TGCGCCAGCAGCCTCGGGGTTCGTACTAGCGGGAGCTCCGGCACAGATACGCAGTATTTT. Its protein product is CASSLGVRTSGSSGTDTQYF.

The sample holds many counts of this clonotype. V and J are TRBV2 and TRBJ1-5; weak D call: TRBD1 (6 bases). There are 16 residues in the CDR3. The germline V and J ends were trimmed by 8 bases and 2 bases, with 19 bases remaining between them. Germline CDR1 and CDR2: SNHLY and FYNNEI. The CDR3 coding sequence is TGTGCCAGCCGTCCCGGGTGGGGGCGAGGCAATCAGCCCCAGCATTTT. This encodes CASRPGWGRGNQPQHF.

The table lists this clonotype with many counts. The J gene is TRBJ1-1, the V gene TRBV28; D is possibly TRBD1 (6 bases). Trimming removed 10 bases at V and 5 bases at J, with 17 bases between. CDR3 length: 13 residues. Germline V gives CDR1 MDHEN, CDR2 SYDVKM. Here the CDR3 reads CATLGGTRTEAFF. CDR3 in DNA: TGTGCCACCTTAGGGGGGACGAGGACTGAAGCTTTCTTT.